This TCR beta chain was recovered during a study of T cell clonotyping in hematopoietic cell transplantation. Study-level background: Recipient samples before transplant were obtained post-cytoreduction.

Concerning this clone: Its antigen is unidentified.

TCRdb's copy holds only in-frame clones and misses some; the assay was immunoSEQ multiplex PCR. The table includes approximately 9,000 clones, more than 75% detected once. Sample time point: recipient sample about 28 days before transplant, after cytoreduction. Blood collection times were about day -28 and days 30, 100, 180 posttransplant. Study-wide points: At the given depth, recipient repertoires were over 95% de novo clonotypes. After transplant, recipient diversity fell while pathologically expanded clonotypes grew through day 180.

V lost 4 bases to trimming and J lost 2 bases, with 12 bases between them. The CDR3 length is 14 residues. The germline CDR1 and CDR2 sequences are SGHVS and FNYEAQ. The sequence was collected from a woman aged 55-69 years with acute myeloid leukemia. Some clones in this sample may be carry-over from other donors' samples. The rearrangement links TRBV7-6 to TRBJ2-7; D might be TRBD1 (6 bases). The source was peripheral blood mononuclear cells, collected before stem cell transplant. The CDR3 nucleotides are TGTGCCAGCAGCTGGGGCAGGACAGCCTACGAGCAGTACTTC. Protein sequence: CASSWGRTAYEQYF.